The sequence of this T cell receptor beta chain was determined in a study of blood T cells in healthy people across ages (dated by TCRdb to 2013 to 2016). With regard to the full study: In model experiments, template switching captured about one uniquely barcoded TCR beta cDNA molecule for every two T cells. The study measured age-related changes in TCR beta repertoire diversity using deep sequencing normalized with unique cDNA molecular identifiers. Donors were grouped into four age groups: young (average approximately 15 years), middle-aged (over 35), aged (about 60) and long-lived (about 89). Donors of different ages were randomly distributed across sequencing lanes to avoid experimental bias. The study analyzed two additional independent replicas of 1 million unique cDNA reads from the same blood draw for two donors, one aged 18 to 29 and one aged 80 or older. Here is what the overall study found, with its caveats: Because the CMV infection status of the donors was unknown, age-related changes in expanded clonotypes may potentially have been confounded. Because profiling used bulk unsorted PBMCs, naive and antigen-experienced compartments could not be compared conclusively. There was a strong correlation between observed TCR beta diversity and the percentage of naive T cells measured by flow cytometry. Estimates of total diversity based on one million sequenced T cells were regarded as lower bounds and as underestimates. The long-lived group showed more naive CD4+ T cells, fewer expanded clones and increased TCR diversity than the aged group, suggesting age selection. As age increased, observed TCR beta diversity per million T cells dropped in a roughly linear way, and a significant reduction was already evident by age approximately 40.

The donors were roughly 39 Caucasian individuals from Russia, aged roughly 6 to 95 years, who were systemically healthy. Ten milliliters of peripheral blood were drawn from each donor into EDTA-treated Vacutainer tubes. Ficoll-Paque density-gradient centrifugation was used to isolate PBMCs, with at least 7 million per sample. Total RNA, at least 6 micrograms per sample, was extracted from PBMCs with Trizol reagent. The percentages of naive CD45RAhigh/CD27high T cells were determined by flow cytometry on a PBMC aliquot from every donor. The CDR3 spans 12 residues, from the cysteine through the phenylalanine. The CDR3 DNA has 36 bases and is translated from base 1. Deletion took 8 bases off V and 8 bases off J, with a span of 18 bases between the germline ends. Taken from the germline V gene (reference sequence), the CDR1 and CDR2 loops are DFQATT and SNEGSKA. Library preparation used 5' RACE. This sample was sequenced with an Illumina HiSeq 2500. A second PCR of about 6 to 11 cycles was performed with a sample-barcoded 5' primer and a J-beta primer mix. A template-switch 5' adaptor carrying 12 random nucleotides introduced a unique molecular identifier onto each TCR beta cDNA molecule. At least 3 million CDR3-containing paired-end reads were obtained from each sample. The Mint cDNA synthesis kit, primed by a TRBC-specific oligonucleotide, was used to synthesize first-strand cDNA from all RNA. After uracil-DNA glycosylase treatment, a first 18-cycle PCR used universal primers M1SS and BC2_uni_R on all cDNA. Regarding the original processing steps: For normalization, 1 million high-quality reads were randomly selected from each sample, with every read carrying a distinct molecular identifier. Instead of being binned into consensus sequences, reads with shared molecular identifiers were discarded. MiTCR, run with a Q25 quality threshold and the strictest error-elimination algorithm, handled CDR3 identification, clonotype clustering and error correction. A nonparametric unseen species model using Euler transformation provided a lower-bound estimate of total TCR beta diversity. TCRdb itself trimmed the public reads at Q25 with fastp, ran MiXCR and retained productive beta chains. Entries that share a CDR3 protein sequence are merged under the most common genes and DNA. For this entry, the V and J calls and clone size follow TCRdb and not the study's own pipeline. This sample is represented by some 1.5 million distinct CDR3 sequences; roughly 27% of them were singletons. Clones ranked in the top ten supply roughly 8.2% of the sample.

A word on this clonotype: The specificity of this receptor is unknown. No qualities accompany the bases; no much larger clone lies one base away.

What was sequenced was blood. The receptor was derived from a woman in her twenties or thirties in good health. The chain uses TRBV20-1 and TRBJ1-1; tentative D gene TRBD1, with 6 bases matching. The CDR3 protein is CSSSRQRGEAFF. The DNA is as follows: TGCAGTTCTTCGAGGCAGAGGGGGGAAGCTTTCTTT.